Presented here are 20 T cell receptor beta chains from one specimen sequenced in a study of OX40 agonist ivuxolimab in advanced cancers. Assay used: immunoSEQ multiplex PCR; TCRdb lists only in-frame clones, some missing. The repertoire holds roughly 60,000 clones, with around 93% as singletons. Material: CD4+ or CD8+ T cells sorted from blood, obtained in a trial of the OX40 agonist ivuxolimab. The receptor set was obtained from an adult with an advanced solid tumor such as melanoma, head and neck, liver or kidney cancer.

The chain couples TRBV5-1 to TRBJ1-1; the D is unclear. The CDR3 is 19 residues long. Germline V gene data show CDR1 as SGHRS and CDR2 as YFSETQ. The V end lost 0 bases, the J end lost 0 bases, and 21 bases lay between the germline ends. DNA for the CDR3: TGCGCCAGCAGCTTGGCCGACCCGGGTCACCCTACAGTGAACACTGAAGCTTTCTTT. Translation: CASSLADPGHPTVNTEAFF. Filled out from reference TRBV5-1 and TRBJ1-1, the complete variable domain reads KAGVTQTPRYLIKTRGQQVTLSCSPISGHRSVSWYQQTPGQGLQFLFEYFSETQRNKGNFPGRFSGRQFSNSRSEMNVSTLELGDSALYLCASSLADPGHPTVNTEAFFGQGTRLTVV.

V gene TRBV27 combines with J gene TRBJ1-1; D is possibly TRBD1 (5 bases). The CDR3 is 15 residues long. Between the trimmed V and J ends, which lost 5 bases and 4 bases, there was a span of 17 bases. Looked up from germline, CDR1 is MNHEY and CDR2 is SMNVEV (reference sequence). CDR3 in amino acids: CASSHSGGVGTEAFF. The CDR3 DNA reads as TGTGCCAGCAGTCACTCCGGGGGGGTCGGCACTGAAGCTTTCTTT.

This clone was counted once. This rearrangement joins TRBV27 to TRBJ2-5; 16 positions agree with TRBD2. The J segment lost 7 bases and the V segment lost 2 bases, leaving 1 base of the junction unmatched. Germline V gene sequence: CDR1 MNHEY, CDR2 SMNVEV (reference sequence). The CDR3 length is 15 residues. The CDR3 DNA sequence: TGTGCCAGCAGTTTAGGGACTAGCGGGAGGGTGACCCAGTACTTC. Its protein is CASSLGTSGRVTQYF.

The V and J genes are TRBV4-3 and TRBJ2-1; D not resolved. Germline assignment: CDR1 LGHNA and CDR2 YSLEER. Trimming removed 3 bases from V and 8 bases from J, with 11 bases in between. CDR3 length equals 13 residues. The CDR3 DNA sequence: TGCGCCAGCAGCCATACAATGGGGTATGAGCAGTTCTTC. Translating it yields CASSHTMGYEQFF.

This CDR3 is CASSATSGSGDTQYF. The CDR3 nucleotides read TGTGCCAGCAGCGCTACTAGCGGGAGTGGAGATACGCAGTATTTT. The V call is TRBV9, the J call TRBJ2-3, with TRBD2 identical over 11 bases. V lost 3 bases, J lost 5 bases, and 5 bases stayed unmatched. The germline gives CDR1 SGDLS, CDR2 YYNGEE. The CDR3 totals 15 residues. The full variable domain, its missing parts supplied by reference TRBV9 and TRBJ2-3, is DSGVTQTPKHLITATGQRVTLRCSPRSGDLSVYWYQQSLDQGLQFLIQYYNGEERAKGNILERFSAQQFPDLHSELNLSSLELGDSALYFCASSATSGSGDTQYFGPGTRLTVL.

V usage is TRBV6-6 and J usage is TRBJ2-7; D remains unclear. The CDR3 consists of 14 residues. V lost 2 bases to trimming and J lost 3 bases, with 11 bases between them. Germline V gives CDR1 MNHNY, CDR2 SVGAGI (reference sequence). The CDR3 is CASSYEAYYYEQYF. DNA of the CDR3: TGTGCCAGCAGTTACGAAGCGTACTACTACGAGCAGTACTTC.

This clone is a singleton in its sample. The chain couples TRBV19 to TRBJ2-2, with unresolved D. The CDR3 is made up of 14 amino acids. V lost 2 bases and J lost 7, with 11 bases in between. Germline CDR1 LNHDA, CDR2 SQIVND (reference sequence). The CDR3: CASSILSTDGELFF. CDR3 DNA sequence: TGTGCCAGTAGTATACTTTCGACGGACGGGGAGCTGTTTTTT.

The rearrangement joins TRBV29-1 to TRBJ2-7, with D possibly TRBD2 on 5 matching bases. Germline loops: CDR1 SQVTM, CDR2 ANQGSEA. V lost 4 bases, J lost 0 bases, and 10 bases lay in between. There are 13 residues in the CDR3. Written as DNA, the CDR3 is TGCAGCGTTGTTAGCGAGAGCTCCTACGAGCAGTACTTC. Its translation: CSVVSESSYEQYF.

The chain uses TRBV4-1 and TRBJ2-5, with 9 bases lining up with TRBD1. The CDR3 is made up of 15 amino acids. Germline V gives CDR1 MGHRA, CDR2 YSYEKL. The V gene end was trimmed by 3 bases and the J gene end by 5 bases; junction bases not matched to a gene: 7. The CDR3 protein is CASSQLQGAGETQYF. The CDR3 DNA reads TGCGCCAGCAGCCAGCTACAGGGGGCTGGGGAGACCCAGTACTTC.

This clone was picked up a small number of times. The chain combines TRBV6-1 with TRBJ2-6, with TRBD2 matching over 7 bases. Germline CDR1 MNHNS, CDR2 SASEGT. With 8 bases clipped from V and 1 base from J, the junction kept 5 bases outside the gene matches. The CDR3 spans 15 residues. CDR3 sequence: CASSGGGSGANVLTF. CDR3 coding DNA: TGTGCCAGCTCGGGGGGAGGTTCTGGGGCCAACGTCCTGACTTTC.

Here the CDR3 reads CASSEGSSYEQYF. CDR3 bases: TGTGCCAGCAGTGAGGGGAGCTCCTACGAGCAGTACTTC. The chain carries TRBV6-4 and TRBJ2-7; tentatively, D is TRBD2 (5 bases). Trimming pared 3 bases from V and 0 bases from J, leaving 6 bases between. The CDR3 is made up of 13 amino acids. The germline gives CDR1 MRHNA, CDR2 SNTAGT.

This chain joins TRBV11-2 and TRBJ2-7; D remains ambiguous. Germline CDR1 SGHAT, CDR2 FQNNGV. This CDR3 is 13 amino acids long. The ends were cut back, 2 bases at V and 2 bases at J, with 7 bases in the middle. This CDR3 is CASSLNRPYEQYF. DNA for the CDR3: TGTGCCAGCAGCTTAAATCGCCCCTACGAGCAGTACTTC.

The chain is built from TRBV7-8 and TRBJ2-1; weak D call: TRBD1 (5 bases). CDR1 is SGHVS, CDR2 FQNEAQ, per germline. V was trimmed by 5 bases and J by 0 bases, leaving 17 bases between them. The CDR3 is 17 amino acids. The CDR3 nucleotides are TGTGCCAGCAGCCCGACCCCGACAGTGGGCTCCTACAATGAGCAGTTCTTC. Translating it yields CASSPTPTVGSYNEQFF.

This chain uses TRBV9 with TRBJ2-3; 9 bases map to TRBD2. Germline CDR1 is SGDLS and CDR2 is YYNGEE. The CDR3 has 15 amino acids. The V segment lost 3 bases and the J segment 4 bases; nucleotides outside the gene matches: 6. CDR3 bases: TGTGCCAGCAGCGGTAGCGGGAGCTTCTCAGATACGCAGTATTTT. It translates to CASSGSGSFSDTQYF.

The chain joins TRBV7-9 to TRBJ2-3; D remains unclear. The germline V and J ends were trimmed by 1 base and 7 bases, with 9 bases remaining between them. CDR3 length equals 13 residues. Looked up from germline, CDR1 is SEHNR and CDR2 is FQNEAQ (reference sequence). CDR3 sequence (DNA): TGTGCCAGCAGCTTAGTGGTCCTGAATACGCAGTATTTT. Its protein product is CASSLVVLNTQYF.

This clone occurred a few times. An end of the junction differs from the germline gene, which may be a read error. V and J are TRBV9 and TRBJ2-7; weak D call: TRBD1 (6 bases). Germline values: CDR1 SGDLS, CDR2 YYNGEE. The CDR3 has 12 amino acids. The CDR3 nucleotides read TGTGCCAGCAGCCCTAATTCAGGGGCATTGGACTTC. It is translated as CASSPNSGALDF.

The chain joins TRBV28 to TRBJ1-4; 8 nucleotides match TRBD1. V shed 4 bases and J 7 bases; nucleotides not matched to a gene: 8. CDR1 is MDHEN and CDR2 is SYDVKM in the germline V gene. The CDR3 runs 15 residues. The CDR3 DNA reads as TGTGCCAGCAGTTCCGGACAGGGAGTTTTTGAAAAACTGTTTTTT. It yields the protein CASSSGQGVFEKLFF. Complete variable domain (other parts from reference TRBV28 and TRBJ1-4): DVKVTQSSRYLVKRTGEKVFLECVQDMDHENMFWYRQDPGLGLRLIYFSYDVKMKEKGDIPEGYSVSREKKERFSLILESASTNQTSMYLCASSSGQGVFEKLFFGSGTQLSVL.

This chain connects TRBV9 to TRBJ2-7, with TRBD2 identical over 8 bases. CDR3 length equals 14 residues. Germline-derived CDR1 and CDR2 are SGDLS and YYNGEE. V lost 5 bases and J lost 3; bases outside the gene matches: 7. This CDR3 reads CASSPRGGGYEQYF. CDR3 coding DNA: TGTGCCAGCAGTCCTCGGGGGGGAGGCTACGAGCAGTACTTC.

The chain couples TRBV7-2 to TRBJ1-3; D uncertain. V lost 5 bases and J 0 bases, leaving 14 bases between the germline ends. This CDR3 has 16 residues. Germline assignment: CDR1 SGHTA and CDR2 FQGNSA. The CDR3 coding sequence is TGTGCCAGCAGCCTCATCCCTGGGAGCTCTGGAAACACCATATATTTT. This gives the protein CASSLIPGSSGNTIYF.

The CDR3 loop is CASSPGAYEQYF. CDR3 DNA: TGTGCCAGCAGTCCGGGGGCCTACGAGCAGTACTTC. The chain combines TRBV27 with TRBJ2-7; D perhaps matches TRBD2 (6 bases). The V end lost 5 bases, the J end lost 2 bases, and 7 bases lay between the germline ends. Germline V CDR1 and CDR2: MNHEY, SMNVEV (reference sequence). The length of the CDR3 is 12 residues.